Sequencing of this TCR beta chain was carried out in a study of shared clonotypes between healthy human individuals. About the study: Each donor contributed plates that comprised three CD4 naive, three CD4 memory, two CD8 naive and one CD8 memory.

Findings and caveats of the study: Compared with clonotypes that all four donors shared, non-shared clonotypes had lower generation probabilities. Roughly 4.6% of naive CD4 clonotypes were common to several donors.

As for this clone: Its specificity is not known.

Repertoires were generated with immunoSEQ multiplex PCR, while TCRdb's copy carries only in-frame clones and drops some. The table shows roughly 2.6 million clones, with roughly nine tenths occurring only once. This CDR3 is built from 15 residues. The germline V gene encodes CDR1 SGDLS and CDR2 YYNGEE. V lost 0 bases and J lost 0, with 10 bases in between. The rearrangement uses TRBV9 and TRBJ2-7, with D possibly being TRBD1 (6 bases). The material sequenced was naive CD4+ T cells sorted from blood. As for subset: CD45RA+ positively selected. The sequence derives from a man between 18 and 29 years old in good health. The CDR3 region is CASSVEGQPSYEQYF. For the CDR3, the DNA is TGTGCCAGCAGCGTAGAGGGACAACCCTCCTACGAGCAGTACTTC. Full variable domain (remainder filled in from reference TRBV9 and TRBJ2-7): DSGVTQTPKHLITATGQRVTLRCSPRSGDLSVYWYQQSLDQGLQFLIQYYNGEERAKGNILERFSAQQFPDLHSELNLSSLELGDSALYFCASSVEGQPSYEQYFGPGTRLTVT.